The 10 T cell receptor beta chains presented below share a single source sample, sequenced in a study of shared T cell receptors in the human thymus. The method was immunoSEQ multiplex PCR; TCRdb's version includes in-frame clones alone and lacks a portion of them. The sample gives almost 550,000 clones, around 82% of which show up once; roughly 0.013% is in the top ten. The same specimen was also included in a second study, on human thymus T cells.

The specimen was thymocytes. These receptors all stem from a boy in the first two years of life with a congenital heart defect.

This chain uses TRBV4-3 with TRBJ1-1, with 9 bases fitting TRBD1. CDR3 length equals 15 residues. V was clipped by 0 bases and J by 7 bases; unmatched bases: 6. CDR1 is LGHNA and CDR2 is YSLEER in the germline V gene. The CDR3 sequence: CASSQETGGNGEAFF. The CDR3 nucleotides read TGCGCCAGCAGCCAAGAAACAGGGGGCAATGGTGAAGCTTTCTTT.

The gene calls are TRBV27 and TRBJ2-7; no firm D call. The CDR3 has 14 amino acids. Germline V gene lookup returns CDR1 MNHEY and CDR2 SMNVEV (reference sequence). Trimming shortened V by 5 bases and J by 1 base, and 12 bases separated the two germline ends. Here the CDR3 DNA reads TGTGCCAGCAGTAACAGTCTTACATCCTACGAGCAGTACTTC. It yields the protein CASSNSLTSYEQYF.

This clone was observed once. V and J are TRBV18 and TRBJ1-5, with D perhaps TRBD1 (5 bases). The V end was cut by 3 bases, the J end by 5 bases, with 11 bases between. The CDR3 length is 14 residues. In germline, CDR1 is KGHSH, CDR2 LQKENI. The CDR3 nucleotides read TGTGCCAGCTCACCCCTACGGGACTATCAGCCCCAGCATTTT. It translates to CASSPLRDYQPQHF.

The genes are TRBV2 and TRBJ2-3; TRBD2 matches 12 bases. The germline gives CDR1 SNHLY, CDR2 FYNNEI. With 6 bases clipped from V and 2 bases from J, the junction kept 6 bases outside the gene matches. The CDR3 is 16 amino acids. CDR3 sequence: CASSVTSGGTTDTQYF. CDR3 nucleotides: TGTGCCAGCAGCGTGACTAGCGGGGGTACCACAGATACGCAGTATTTT.

V gene TRBV2 combines with J gene TRBJ2-1, with 12 bases matching TRBD2. Trimming at V came to 4 bases and at J to 8 bases, leaving 3 bases not matched to a gene. In germline, CDR1 is SNHLY, CDR2 FYNNEI. The length of the CDR3 is 14 residues. For the CDR3, the DNA is TGTGCCAGCAGTGGGCTAGCGGGAGGGCATGAGCAGTTCTTC. It yields the protein CASSGLAGGHEQFF.

The rearrangement links TRBV5-5 to TRBJ2-7, with 9 positions matching TRBD1. Germline lookup yields CDR1 SGHKS and CDR2 YYEKEE (reference sequence). The CDR3 has 15 amino acids. Germline trimming cut 2 bases from V and 5 bases from J; bases unmatched to any gene: 8. DNA for the CDR3: TGTGCCAGCAGCTTCGCCGGGACAGGGAACGACGAGCAGTACTTC. It codes for CASSFAGTGNDEQYF.

The chain's CDR3 is CASSTGSADTEAFF. DNA of the CDR3: TGTGCCAGCAGTACGGGGTCGGCAGACACTGAAGCTTTCTTT. The chain is built from TRBV6-5 and TRBJ1-1, with D unclear. Per the germline V gene, CDR1 is MNHEY and CDR2 is SVGAGI. V lost 5 bases and J 3 bases, leaving 13 bases between the germline ends. The CDR3 is made up of 14 amino acids.

The chain uses TRBV5-6 and TRBJ2-1, with D possibly being TRBD2 (6 bases). The CDR3 extends over 14 amino acids. CDR1 and CDR2 (germline): SGHDT, YYEEEE. The V and J ends lost 0 bases and 9 bases respectively, with 13 bases between them. The CDR3 nucleotides read TGTGCCAGCAGCTTGGCGCTCGTCGGGAGTGAGCAGTTCTTC. Protein: CASSLALVGSEQFF.

In this sample, this clone turned up a few times. The gene calls are TRBV6-6 and TRBJ2-5; D ambiguous. The end of the DNA fits TRBJ2-7 better, so the J call may be wrong. Germline V lookup: CDR1 MNHNY, CDR2 SVGAGI (reference sequence). The CDR3 loop spans 13 amino acids. The CDR3 spells CASSEALSAEQYF. DNA for the CDR3: TGTGCCAGCAGTGAGGCCCTGTCTGCCGAGCAGTACTTC.

This sequence joins TRBV29-1 and TRBJ2-1; 7 positions match TRBD2. J lost 4 bases, V lost 7 bases, and 10 bases had no gene match. The germline CDR1 and CDR2 sequences are SQVTM and ANQGSEA. The CDR3 consists of 14 residues. CDR3 region: CSAPVSGPYNEQFF. The CDR3 DNA reads as TGCAGCGCCCCGGTTAGCGGGCCTTACAATGAGCAGTTCTTC.